This TCR beta chain was recovered during a study of T cell responses to AZD1222 COVID-19 vaccine (dated by TCRdb to about 2021). For the wider study: AZD1222 recipients given second doses at about 4 weeks or at about 12 weeks were pooled, since spike-specific TCR depth and breadth were not found to differ between the two schedules. TCR sequencing covered roughly 230 trial participants: 207 given two doses of AZD1222 and around 26 given two doses of MenACWY control vaccine. Trial participants were enrolled by age into 18-55, 56-69 and 70-plus year subgroups, with about 150, 28 and 57 TCR-sequenced participants respectively. The full study reports these points: The 56-69-year group was small, and its depth increase did not reach significance, likely because of low power. The vaccine-associated CD4 TCRs covered the entire spike protein, and the dominant responses fell in regions 160-218 and 743-854. Most participants were white British and females outnumbered males, and the authors suggested that clonal diversity may have been underestimated. Because no day 14 peak-response samples were available, repertoires were characterized only after the peak T cell response. Conclusions about previously exposed vaccinees are limited, since just five or six AZD1222 recipients were seropositive for SARS-CoV-2 at baseline. Nearly half of unique spike-specific TCRs reportedly recognized epitopes outside regions mutated in the B.1.351 and B.1.1.7 variants. After two AZD1222 doses, both the breadth and the depth of spike-specific TCRs were significantly higher than at day 0 and than in MenACWY recipients.

The CDR3 regions of human TCRbeta chains were analyzed by immunosequencing. The original pipeline was this. TCRs in the repertoires were compared against a reference library of SARS-CoV-2-specific TCRs that had been generated with the MIRA antigen-specificity platform. Breadth meant the fraction of unique TCRs that were SARS-CoV-2-associated, whereas depth meant the fraction of total T cells that were SARS-CoV-2-associated. Using the MIRA data, each spike-specific TCR was mapped to the spike region that the TCR reacts to and placed in a CD4 or CD8 class. Log10-transformed breadth and depth values were compared by one-way ANOVA with Sidak's multiple comparisons tests. In its TCRdb copy, this immuneACCESS table keeps in-frame sequences only and misses some clones. Where compared with another copy, unresolved V genes explain less than half of these, and the others have no known cause. The D gene and trimming were derived from the DNA, and the V and J assignments and clone size from that table. This sample has about 140,000 clones in its table, and 93% of those were observed once. The ten largest clones capture under 6.5% of the sample.

Read against the paper, the sample's time point label means: baseline before first vaccination. Vaccinee samples came from UK trials COV001 and COV002, including a single-blind randomized controlled phase 2/3 trial of AZD1222 (ChAdOx1 nCoV-19) in healthy adults. For TCRbeta chain sequencing, PBMC samples were collected from trial participants at day 0 and at day 28 after the second dose. On this clone: Its antigen target is currently unknown. No per-base quality is available; no much larger clone lies one base away.

V and J are truncated by 8 bases and 0 bases respectively, leaving an intervening sequence of 11 bases. The germline V gene (reference sequence) sets CDR1 to GTSNPN and CDR2 to SVGIG. The CDR3 runs 13 amino acids, cysteine and phenylalanine included. Only the CDR3 region is kept as DNA, spanning 39 bases read in frame from base 1. The sequence was obtained from an adult in good health. This material consisted of peripheral blood, taken on day 0 of AZD1222 vaccination. The V gene is TRBV30 and the J gene is TRBJ1-3; the D gene is possibly TRBD1, with 5 bases matching. CDR3 sequence: CAGGIVSGNTIYF. The DNA is as follows: TGTGCCGGGGGAATAGTCTCTGGAAACACCATATATTTT.